A single sample gave rise to the 8 T cell receptor beta chains below, sequenced in a study of T cells in Graves' hyperthyroidism and ophthalmopathy. Amplification of TCR beta CDR3 regions used RNA as the template. Researchers ran a first-round RT-PCR on the TCR CDR3 using the HTBI primer set. One entry per CDR3 protein, called by TCRdb with MiXCR from the multiplex PCR reads. The sample gives 330,000 or so distinct CDR3 sequences, approximately 18% of which show up once; 15% to 17% is in the top ten. The sample comprised blood. The receptors derive from a woman between 40 and 55 years old with Graves' ophthalmopathy.

There are a few counts of this clonotype. J is TRBJ1-1 and V is TRBV25-1; D gene uncertain. The V end was cut by 5 bases, the J end by 0 bases, with 13 bases between. Germline V gene data show CDR1 as MGHDK and CDR2 as SYGVNS. This CDR3 is built from 15 residues. CDR3 DNA sequence: TGTGCCAGCAGTTTTCCAGGTAATATGAACACTGAAGCTTTCTTT. This encodes CASSFPGNMNTEAFF.

This clonotype was recorded many times. This CDR3 reads CASSSGTGLYYEQYF. CDR3 in DNA: TGTGCCAGCAGTTCCGGGACAGGACTTTACTACGAGCAGTACTTC. This rearrangement joins TRBV28 to TRBJ2-7; 8 bases agree with TRBD1. Trimming at V came to 4 bases and at J to 3 bases, leaving 8 bases not matched to a gene. The CDR3 has 15 amino acids. Germline V gene lookup returns CDR1 MDHEN and CDR2 SYDVKM.

This chain links TRBV3-1 with TRBJ1-6; D is unclear. V was shortened by 4 bases and J by 1 base, with 11 bases between the two germline ends. Germline V gene lookup returns CDR1 LGHDT and CDR2 YNNKEL (reference sequence). The CDR3 is 16 residues long. The chain's CDR3 is CASSLSHSSYNSPLHF. In DNA, the CDR3 is TGTGCCAGCAGCCTATCTCACAGTTCCTATAATTCACCCCTCCACTTT.

The chain uses TRBV6-5 and TRBJ1-3; D is uncertain. The CDR3 has 15 amino acids. CDR1 is MNHEY, CDR2 SVGAGI, per germline. V was trimmed by 2 bases and J by 0 bases, leaving 8 bases between them. The DNA for the CDR3 is TGTGCCAGCAGTTACCTGGCTTTCTCTGGAAACACCATATATTTT. Translated, it gives CASSYLAFSGNTIYF.

This clonotype was picked up many times. The chain employs TRBV6-5 and TRBJ2-6; D gene unclear. The CDR3 contains 17 residues. V lost 4 bases and J lost 0, with 13 bases in between. The V gene's germline CDR1 is MNHEY and CDR2 SVGAGI. CDR3 nucleotide sequence: TGTGCCAGCAGTTCCGTGTGGTCGGTCTCTGGGGCCAACGTCCTGACTTTC. Its protein product is CASSSVWSVSGANVLTF.

This clonotype has at least ten counts. The chain combines TRBV12-3 or TRBV12-4 with TRBJ2-2; D not certain. The V end was cut by 2 bases, the J end by 3 bases, with 7 bases between. The length of the CDR3 is 14 residues. Written as DNA, the CDR3 is TGTGCCAGCAGTTTATTCTCCTACACCGGGGAGCTGTTTTTT. Translating it yields CASSLFSYTGELFF.

This clonotype was counted at least ten times. The chain joins TRBV4-3 to TRBJ2-7; the D is unclear. Trimming took 4 bases from V and 0 from J, leaving 19 bases between them. Per the germline V gene, CDR1 is LGHNA and CDR2 is YSLEER. This CDR3 region has 17 residues. CDR3 sequence (DNA): TGCGCCAGCAGCCGAACTTCGGGCTTTATTAACTCCTACGAGCAGTACTTC. Protein: CASSRTSGFINSYEQYF.

The sample holds many counts of this clonotype. The J gene is TRBJ2-2, the V gene TRBV7-3; TRBD2 agrees at 7 bases. Germline V gives CDR1 SGHTA, CDR2 FQGTGA. The CDR3 runs 14 residues. The junction had 7 bases not matched to a gene; V was cut back by 4 bases and J by 8 bases. The CDR3 coding sequence is TGTGCCAGCAGCTCGATCGGGGGGAAAGGGGAGCTGTTTTTT. Translated: CASSSIGGKGELFF.